This is a list of T cell receptor beta chains from one sample in a study of PD-1 blockade in classical Hodgkin lymphoma. Measured with immunoSEQ multiplex PCR; TCRdb has only the in-frame clones, and not every one. The sample shows some 100,000 clones, just over 90% of them seen only once. This specimen consisted of peripheral blood mononuclear cells (PBMCs), obtained before the fourth cycle of nivolumab. The origin of the receptors is a human donor with classical Hodgkin lymphoma. The CDR3 runs from the conserved cysteine through the conserved F or W. A D gene is named only where the DNA matches it firmly. A clone size is listed for some rows: how often the clone was seen (once, few, many), or a class if it is expanded.

d_call: .
j_call: TRBJ2-7
v_call: TRBV11-2
clone_size: once
cdr3_aa: CASSLGGTVSYEQYF
cdr3_nt: TGTGCCAGCAGCTTAGGCGGGACAGTCTCCTACGAGCAGTACTTC

d_call: .
j_call: TRBJ1-2
v_call: TRBV18
clone_size: .
cdr3_aa: CASSPGSRAVTNKYYGYTF
cdr3_nt: TGTGCCAGCTCACCAGGGAGCAGGGCAGTCACGAACAAATATTATGGCTACACCTTC

d_call: TRBD1
j_call: TRBJ2-3
v_call: TRBV7-9
clone_size: .
cdr3_aa: CASSFQGVNTDTQYF
cdr3_nt: TGTGCCAGCAGCTTTCAGGGGGTCAACACAGATACGCAGTATTTT

d_call: .
j_call: TRBJ1-1
v_call: TRBV2
clone_size: .
cdr3_aa: CASSPPVMNTEAFF
cdr3_nt: TGTGCCAGCAGTCCCCCTGTTATGAACACTGAAGCTTTCTTT

d_call: .
j_call: TRBJ1-2
v_call: TRBV9
clone_size: .
cdr3_aa: CASRGLRGANYGYTF
cdr3_nt: TGTGCCAGCAGGGGATTAAGGGGGGCTAACTATGGCTACACCTTC

d_call: .
j_call: TRBJ1-1
v_call: TRBV20-1
clone_size: .
cdr3_aa: CSARDLEKAFF
cdr3_nt: TGCAGTGCTAGAGATCTAGAGAAGGCTTTCTTT

d_call: .
j_call: TRBJ2-3
v_call: TRBV27
clone_size: .
cdr3_aa: CASSLNRGSQTTDTQYF
cdr3_nt: TGTGCCAGCAGTTTAAACCGGGGCAGTCAAACCACAGATACGCAGTATTTT

d_call: .
j_call: TRBJ1-1
v_call: TRBV6-1
clone_size: .
cdr3_aa: CASGLGSSPEAFF
cdr3_nt: TGTGCCAGCGGTCTCGGGTCCTCCCCTGAAGCTTTCTTT

d_call: .
j_call: TRBJ1-2
v_call: TRBV28
clone_size: .
cdr3_aa: CASSPFGRNYGYTF
cdr3_nt: TGTGCCAGCAGTCCATTTGGACGGAACTATGGCTACACCTTC

d_call: .
j_call: TRBJ2-1
v_call: TRBV5-5
clone_size: once
cdr3_aa: CASSSTGTAYGNEQFF
cdr3_nt: TGTGCCAGCAGCTCCACCGGGACCGCATACGGCAATGAGCAGTTCTTC

d_call: TRBD2
j_call: TRBJ2-7
v_call: TRBV10-1
clone_size: .
cdr3_aa: CASSLGGRGTYEQYF
cdr3_nt: TGCGCCAGCAGTCTCGGCGGGAGAGGGACCTACGAGCAGTACTTC

d_call: .
j_call: TRBJ2-5
v_call: TRBV28
clone_size: .
cdr3_aa: CASRPFPGRRPETQYF
cdr3_nt: TGTGCCAGCAGACCCTTTCCGGGCCGCCGCCCGGAGACCCAGTACTTC

d_call: TRBD2
j_call: TRBJ2-2
v_call: TRBV5-1
clone_size: .
cdr3_aa: CASSARTSGRSGELFF
cdr3_nt: TGCGCCAGCAGCGCCCGGACTAGCGGGAGATCCGGGGAGCTGTTTTTT

d_call: TRBD1
j_call: TRBJ1-2
v_call: TRBV27
clone_size: .
cdr3_aa: CASSPPGQGGYGYTF
cdr3_nt: TGTGCCAGCAGTCCCCCGGGACAGGGTGGCTATGGCTACACCTTC